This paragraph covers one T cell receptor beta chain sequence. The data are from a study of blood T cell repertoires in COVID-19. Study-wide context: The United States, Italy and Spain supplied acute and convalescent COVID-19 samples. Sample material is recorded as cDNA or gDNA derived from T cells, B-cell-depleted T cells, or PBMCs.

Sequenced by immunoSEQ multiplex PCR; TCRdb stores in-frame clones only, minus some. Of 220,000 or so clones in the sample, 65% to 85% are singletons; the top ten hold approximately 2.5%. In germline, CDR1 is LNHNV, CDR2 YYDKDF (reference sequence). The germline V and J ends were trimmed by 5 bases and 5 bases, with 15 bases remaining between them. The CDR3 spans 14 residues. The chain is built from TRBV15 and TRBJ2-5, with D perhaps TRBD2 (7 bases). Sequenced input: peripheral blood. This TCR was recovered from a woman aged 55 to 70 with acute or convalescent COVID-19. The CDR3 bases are TGTGCCACCAGCGACTTGGGGGGGCAGGAGACCCAGTACTTC. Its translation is CATSDLGGQETQYF.